The 30 T cell receptor beta chains presented below share a single source sample, sequenced in a study of cytomegalovirus exposure and HLA in healthy donors. Primers included in the PCR were 60 Vbeta and 13 Jbeta primers. The assay was immunoSEQ multiplex PCR, and TCRdb's table has in-frame clones only and misses some. The data show over 110,000 clones, with 82% seen just once and around 2.5% held by the top ten. The specimen sequenced was PBMCs. The receptors stem from a male donor in good health and CMV-seronegative.

The chain has TRBV7-2 and TRBJ2-1, with TRBD2 as a possible D gene (5 bases). CDR3 length equals 14 residues. Trimming stripped 6 bases from V and 6 bases from J, with 15 bases between. The germline CDR1 and CDR2 sequences are SGHTA and FQGNSA. The CDR3 loop reads CASRRVTPSNEQFF. The CDR3 DNA reads TGTGCCAGCAGGAGGGTGACTCCCTCCAATGAGCAGTTCTTC.

This clone showed up just a few times. The chain is built from TRBV7-9 and TRBJ2-1; D may be TRBD2 (5 bases). The CDR3 sequence is 12 residues long. Germline lookup yields CDR1 SEHNR and CDR2 FQNEAQ (reference sequence). Between the trimmed V and J ends, which lost 9 bases and 4 bases, there was a span of 10 bases. The CDR3 region is CASAPGYNEQFF. Written as DNA, the CDR3 is TGTGCCAGTGCCCCGGGGTACAATGAGCAGTTCTTC.

The J gene is TRBJ2-7, the V gene TRBV27; 11 nucleotides match TRBD1. Germline trimming cut 7 bases from V and 4 bases from J; bases unmatched to any gene: 9. The germline V gene has CDR1 MNHEY and CDR2 SMNVEV (reference sequence). This CDR3 contains 15 residues. This CDR3 reads CASTPLGQGAYEQYF. The CDR3 DNA sequence: TGTGCCAGCACCCCCTTAGGACAGGGGGCTTACGAGCAGTACTTC.

This sequence joins TRBV7-3 and TRBJ2-1, with D perhaps TRBD2 (7 bases). This CDR3 contains 16 residues. Trimming left V 5 bases short and J 1 base short, with 15 bases between. Looked up from germline, CDR1 is SGHTA and CDR2 is FQGTGA. CDR3 in amino acids: CASSLGAGASYNEQFF. CDR3 sequence (DNA): TGTGCCAGCAGCCTGGGGGCGGGAGCTTCCTACAATGAGCAGTTCTTC.

V usage is TRBV30 and J usage is TRBJ2-7; a weak D match, TRBD1 (6 bases). CDR1 is GTSNPN, CDR2 SVGIG, per germline (reference sequence). The CDR3 is made up of 11 amino acids. With 1 base removed from V and 7 bases from J, the gap between germline ends came to 8 bases. The CDR3 here is CAWSGGGEQYF. The CDR3 coding sequence is TGTGCCTGGAGTGGAGGGGGAGAGCAGTACTTC.

The CDR3 DNA sequence: TGTGCCAGCAGTGGGGGGTGGTGGGAGACCCAGTACTTC. Its translation is CASSGGWWETQYF. The V call is TRBV6-5, the J call TRBJ2-5; TRBD2 might be the D (6 bases). The germline gives CDR1 MNHEY, CDR2 SVGAGI. V was pared by 5 bases and J by 5 bases, with 12 bases between. This CDR3 contains 13 residues.

The V and J genes are TRBV6-6 and TRBJ2-3; D possibly corresponds to TRBD1 (5 bases). Per the germline V gene, CDR1 is MNHNY and CDR2 is SVGAGI (reference sequence). The ends were cut back, 4 bases at V and 2 bases at J, with 10 bases in the middle. This CDR3 has 14 residues. The CDR3 DNA is TGTGCCAGCAGTTCAGCCAGGGCCACAGATACGCAGTATTTT. Its translation: CASSSARATDTQYF.

This chain connects TRBV7-2 to TRBJ1-1; 7 nucleotides match TRBD1. The junction had 20 bases not matched to a gene; V was cut back by 6 bases and J by 1 base. The length of the CDR3 is 19 residues. Germline assignment: CDR1 SGHTA and CDR2 FQGNSA. CDR3 amino acids: CASRLNVQGRGLGNTEAFF. CDR3 nucleotides: TGTGCCAGCAGATTAAATGTACAGGGGAGAGGGCTGGGGAACACTGAAGCTTTCTTT.

The J gene is TRBJ2-1, the V gene TRBV7-2; 10 bases line up with TRBD2. V shed 3 bases, J shed 6 bases, and the junction held 5 bases outside the gene matches. This CDR3 is built from 15 residues. Germline CDR1 reads SGHTA; CDR2 reads FQGNSA. The CDR3 region has the DNA TGTGCCAGCAGCTTTAGGACTAGCGGTTCCAATGAGCAGTTCTTC. The encoded protein is CASSFRTSGSNEQFF.

The chain couples TRBV28 to TRBJ1-5; 7 positions agree with TRBD1. Per germline, CDR1 MDHEN and CDR2 SYDVKM. After removal of 7 bases from V and 4 bases from J, the junction contained 7 bases not matched to a gene. The CDR3 is 14 amino acids. CDR3 loop: CASNGGQTNQPQHF. The CDR3 DNA follows: TGTGCCAGCAATGGGGGACAGACAAATCAGCCCCAGCATTTT.

The chain uses TRBV5-1 and TRBJ1-5; 8 positions agree with TRBD1. The germline V gene encodes CDR1 SGHRS and CDR2 YFSETQ. Losses at the gene ends were 7 bases for V and 6 bases for J; bases not matched to a gene: 21. The CDR3 spans 18 residues. CDR3 region: CASFIPGQARLICQPQHF. The CDR3 nucleotides are TGCGCCAGCTTTATACCGGGACAGGCCCGGCTGATTTGTCAGCCCCAGCATTTT.

The chain employs TRBV2 and TRBJ1-6, with TRBD1 matching over 7 bases. Germline values: CDR1 SNHLY, CDR2 FYNNEI. This CDR3 has 15 residues. V shed 6 bases, J shed 10 bases, and the junction held 12 bases outside the gene matches. DNA of the CDR3: TGTGCCAGCAGGGCGACAGGGTCAGTAGGCTCACCCCTCCACTTT. This sequence encodes CASRATGSVGSPLHF.

This clone was observed once. The chain recombines TRBV28 with TRBJ2-7, with D maybe TRBD1 (6 bases). The germline V gene has CDR1 MDHEN and CDR2 SYDVKM. V lost 6 bases and J 2 bases, leaving 11 bases between the germline ends. This CDR3 region has 13 residues. The DNA for the CDR3 is TGTGCCAGCAGAAGACAGGACCCCTACGAGCAGTACTTC. Residues: CASRRQDPYEQYF.

The CDR3 protein is CASSGTRSEQFF. The CDR3, as DNA: TGTGCCAGTAGTGGGACTAGGAGTGAGCAGTTCTTC. This chain joins TRBV19 and TRBJ2-1; 8 positions match TRBD2. V lost 5 bases and J lost 9; bases outside the gene matches: 3. CDR1 is LNHDA and CDR2 is SQIVND in the germline V gene (reference sequence). The CDR3 is 12 amino acids. The variable domain in full, completed from reference TRBV19 and TRBJ2-1, reads DGGITQSPKYLFRKEGQNVTLSCEQNLNHDAMYWYRQDPGQGLRLIYYSQIVNDFQKGDIAEGYSVSREKKESFPLTVTSAQKNPTAFYLCASSGTRSEQFFGPGTRLTVL.

V usage is TRBV27 and J usage is TRBJ1-5; tentatively, D is TRBD1 (5 bases). V was clipped by 5 bases and J by 4 bases, with 9 bases between them. Germline V gene data show CDR1 as MNHEY and CDR2 as SMNVEV (reference sequence). The CDR3 spans 13 residues. CDR3 region: CASSLTVNQPQHF. The CDR3 DNA reads TGTGCCAGCAGTCTGACAGTTAATCAGCCCCAGCATTTT.

This chain joins TRBV15 and TRBJ1-5, with D perhaps TRBD1 (5 bases). Germline V gene data show CDR1 as LNHNV and CDR2 as YYDKDF (reference sequence). V was trimmed by 3 bases and J by 3 bases, leaving 12 bases between them. The length of the CDR3 is 15 residues. The CDR3 region has the DNA TGTGCCACCAGCAGGAGGGGCGGGGACAATCAGCCCCAGCATTTT. Protein product: CATSRRGGDNQPQHF.

This chain connects TRBV18 to TRBJ2-2; 10 bases are shared with TRBD1. The length of the CDR3 is 17 residues. Per germline, CDR1 KGHSH and CDR2 LQKENI. V was pared by 1 base and J by 7 bases, with 9 bases of the junction left unmatched. CDR3 sequence reads: CASSPRAGTGVNGELFF. CDR3 bases: TGTGCCAGCTCACCACGGGCCGGGACAGGGGTGAACGGGGAGCTGTTTTTT.

This chain links TRBV19 with TRBJ2-3; 12 bases map to TRBD2. This CDR3 is built from 17 residues. Germline V gene sequence: CDR1 LNHDA, CDR2 SQIVND (reference sequence). Trimming cost V 4 bases and J 2 bases; bases outside gene matches: 7. The CDR3 loop is CASSTPGLAGSTDTQYF. The CDR3 region has the DNA TGTGCCAGTAGTACTCCGGGACTAGCGGGCTCCACAGATACGCAGTATTTT.

This chain links TRBV10-3 with TRBJ2-1; D tentatively fits TRBD1 or TRBD2 (9 bases each). Germline CDR1 is ENHRY and CDR2 is SYGVKD. V lost 6 bases to trimming and J lost 4 bases, with 34 bases between them. The CDR3 consists of 21 residues. The CDR3 loop reads CAISAAGGDRERLADYNEQFF. The CDR3 bases are TGTGCCATCAGCGCCGCTGGGGGGGACAGGGAGAGACTAGCGGATTACAATGAGCAGTTCTTC.

The rearrangement joins TRBV14 to TRBJ1-6; D ambiguous. In germline, CDR1 is SGHDN, CDR2 FVKESK. Trimming took 2 bases from V and 3 from J, leaving 8 bases between them. CDR3 length: 15 amino acids. The CDR3 protein is CASSQRGLYNSPLHF. DNA of the CDR3: TGTGCCAGCAGCCAACGGGGTCTCTATAATTCACCCCTCCACTTT.

The chain is built from TRBV5-5 and TRBJ1-5; possibly TRBD1 for D (6 bases). This CDR3 has 16 residues. Between the trimmed V and J ends, which lost 4 bases and 7 bases, there was a span of 21 bases. Germline V gene sequence: CDR1 SGHKS, CDR2 YYEKEE (reference sequence). The CDR3 loop reads CASSPTWGQTGQPQHF. In DNA, the CDR3 is TGTGCCAGCAGCCCGACGTGGGGGCAGACGGGACAGCCCCAGCATTTT.

The V call is TRBV4-2, the J call TRBJ1-2, with D possibly matching TRBD1 (6 bases). Germline CDR1 LGHNA, CDR2 YNFKEQ. CDR3 length: 16 amino acids. V was pared by 4 bases and J by 0 bases, with 15 bases between. CDR3 DNA sequence: TGTGCCAGCAGCCCAGCGGCACAGGGAGCTAACTATGGCTACACCTTC. It translates to CASSPAAQGANYGYTF.

The chain has TRBV5-4 and TRBJ2-3; D unresolved. This CDR3 has 13 amino acids. In germline, CDR1 is SGHNT, CDR2 YYREEE (reference sequence). The V and J ends lost 2 bases and 10 bases respectively, with 14 bases between them. The CDR3: CASSFETPSAQYF. In DNA, the CDR3 is TGTGCCAGCAGCTTCGAGACCCCTAGTGCGCAGTATTTT.

This chain links TRBV6-5 with TRBJ1-4; tentatively, D is TRBD1 (6 bases). Trimming removed 0 bases at V and 6 bases at J, with 11 bases between. The CDR3 is made up of 15 amino acids. CDR1 is MNHEY, CDR2 SVGAGI, per germline. This CDR3 is CASSYSTGGDEKLFF. The CDR3 DNA reads as TGTGCCAGCAGTTACTCGACTGGGGGCGATGAAAAACTGTTTTTT.

This clone was seen only a few times. The CDR3 nucleotides read TGTGCCACCCGGCGGCGGGTCCAGGCAGATACGCAGTATTTT. It is translated as CATRRRVQADTQYF. The genes are TRBV2 and TRBJ2-3, with D possibly being TRBD2 (5 bases). CDR1 is SNHLY, CDR2 FYNNEI, per germline. The CDR3 runs to 14 residues. V gave up 10 bases and J gave up 4 bases, with 18 bases separating them.

The chain joins TRBV30 to TRBJ1-1, with D perhaps matching TRBD1 (6 bases). The CDR3 covers 15 residues. Germline V lookup: CDR1 GTSNPN, CDR2 SVGIG (reference sequence). With 5 bases removed from V and 4 bases from J, the gap between germline ends came to 20 bases. The CDR3 is CAWGPNRALGTEAFF. In DNA form, the CDR3 reads TGTGCCTGGGGGCCGAACAGGGCTTTAGGCACTGAAGCTTTCTTT.

The chain links TRBV6-5 to TRBJ1-2; D remains ambiguous. The CDR3 covers 14 residues. The V gene lost 2 bases and the J gene lost 4 bases, with 11 bases spanning the gap. Germline values: CDR1 MNHEY, CDR2 SVGAGI. The CDR3 loop reads CASSYGRRGYGYTF. The DNA for the CDR3 is TGTGCCAGCAGTTACGGGAGAAGAGGCTATGGCTACACCTTC.

V usage is TRBV27 and J usage is TRBJ2-7, with a weak D call TRBD2 (5 bases). The germline CDR1 and CDR2 sequences are MNHEY and SMNVEV (reference sequence). V was clipped by 5 bases and J by 2 bases, with 16 bases between them. This CDR3 has 15 amino acids. CDR3 amino acids: CASSEDSNSPYEQYF. In DNA form, the CDR3 reads TGTGCCAGCAGTGAGGACTCGAATAGTCCCTACGAGCAGTACTTC.

The chain is built from TRBV29-1 and TRBJ2-1; no firm D call. CDR1 and CDR2 from the germline V gene are SQVTM and ANQGSEA. V lost 3 bases to trimming and J lost 3 bases, with 6 bases between them. The CDR3 totals 12 residues. CDR3 in DNA: TGCAGCGTTGAGCAGGACTACAATGAGCAGTTCTTC. Protein sequence: CSVEQDYNEQFF.

This chain links TRBV4-3 with TRBJ2-7; D gene uncertain. The CDR3 has 14 amino acids. Germline values: CDR1 LGHNA, CDR2 YSLEER. Between the trimmed V and J ends, which lost 0 bases and 6 bases, there was a span of 12 bases. Written as DNA, the CDR3 is TGCGCCAGCAGCCAAGATATGTCAGGCCTCGAGCAGTACTTC. It codes for CASSQDMSGLEQYF.